This TCR beta chain originates from a study of spatial heterogeneity in lung cancer. Sample time point: blood at routine non-recurrence follow-up after resection. In each case, whole RNA from tumor, nontumor lung or frozen PBMC was sequenced unsorted. This clonotype has at least ten counts. Germline values: CDR1 SQVTM, CDR2 ANQGSEA. The CDR3 spans 13 residues. The ends were cut back, 6 bases at V and 1 base at J, with 12 bases in the middle. TCRdb passed the 5' RACE reads through MiXCR, listing each CDR3 protein once. The sample lists under 150,000 distinct CDR3 sequences, 9% to 15% seen once, with 15% to 20% in the top ten.

The sequenced sample was PBMCs, obtained at follow-up. V is TRBV29-1 and J is TRBJ1-1; D ambiguous. This TCR was recovered from a male donor with early-stage non-small cell lung cancer. CDR3 sequence reads: CSVESAGNTEAFF. DNA of the CDR3: TGCAGCGTGGAGTCCGCGGGGAACACTGAAGCTTTCTTT.